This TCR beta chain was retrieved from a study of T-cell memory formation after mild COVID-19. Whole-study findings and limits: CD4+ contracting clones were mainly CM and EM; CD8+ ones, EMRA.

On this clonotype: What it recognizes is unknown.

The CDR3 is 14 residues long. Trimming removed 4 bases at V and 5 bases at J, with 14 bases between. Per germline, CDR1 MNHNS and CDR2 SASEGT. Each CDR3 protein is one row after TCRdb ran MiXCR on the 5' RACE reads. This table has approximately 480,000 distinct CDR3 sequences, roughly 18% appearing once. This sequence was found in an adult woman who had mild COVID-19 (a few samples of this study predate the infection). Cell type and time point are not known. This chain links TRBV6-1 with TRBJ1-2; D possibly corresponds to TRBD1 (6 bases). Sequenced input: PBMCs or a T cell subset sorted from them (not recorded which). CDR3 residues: CASSGGRGAYGYTF. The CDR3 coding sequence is TGTGCCAGCAGTGGGGGACGGGGGGCTTATGGCTACACCTTC.